These T cell receptor beta chains were read from a single sample in a study of OX40 agonist ivuxolimab in advanced cancers. Only in-frame clones appear in the TCRdb table, and some are missing; sequencing was by immunoSEQ multiplex PCR. The table includes some 45,000 clones, about three quarters detected once. The sequenced sample was CD4+ or CD8+ T cells sorted from blood, obtained in a trial of the OX40 agonist ivuxolimab. These receptors all stem from an adult with an advanced solid tumor such as melanoma, head and neck, liver or kidney cancer. Both conserved end residues are part of each CDR3.

TRBJ2-7 TRBV12-5 CASGLNGNQYEQYF
TRBJ2-5 TRBV6-5 CASSYSGGAGQETQYF
TRBJ1-5 TRBV7-6 CASSQTYDQPQHF
TRBJ1-1 TRBV6-5 CASSYTRNTEAFF
TRBJ2-7 TRBV11-1 CASSLGRRFPYEQYF
TRBJ2-1 TRBV5-1 CASTKREGGDEQFF
TRBJ2-7 TRBV5-6 CASSLSGLAGITYEQYF
TRBJ1-1 TRBV6-6 CASSPRGGGTEAFF
TRBJ2-2 TRBV12-5 CASGWGEVRTGELFF
TRBJ2-3 TRBV7-9 CASSLSLAGEVTDTQYF
TRBJ1-5 TRBV7-8 CASSLRGTISPQHF
TRBJ1-6 TRBV28 CASYPQGQESPLHF
TRBJ2-1 TRBV7-7 CASSSDRNTYNEQFF
TRBJ1-2 TRBV7-9 CASSRGRGEGYTF
TRBJ2-7 TRBV6-1 CASSAGQDFSYEQYF
TRBJ1-2 TRBV7-2 CASSLTRVYGYTF
TRBJ2-1 TRBV28 CASSLGGRYGEQFF
TRBJ2-5 TRBV5-4 CASSPQGRVQETQYF
TRBJ2-1 TRBV6-1 CASSEWGVRNNEQFF
TRBJ2-1 TRBV14 CASSQDGGLSVYNEQFF
TRBJ1-6 TRBV19 CASSISYNSPLHF
TRBJ2-2 TRBV6-5 CASSSWTGGNTGELFF
TRBJ1-5 TRBV28 CASSKGFQNQPQHF
TRBJ2-7 TRBV7-9 CASGHLRVYEQYF
TRBJ2-1 TRBV2 CASSDTGSTYNEQFF